These T cell receptor beta chains were read from a single sample in a study of shared clonotypes between healthy human individuals. This table comes from immunoSEQ multiplex PCR, and its TCRdb copy is limited to in-frame clones, with some not included. The table records millions of clones, roughly 96% of them present only once. The sequenced sample was naive CD4+ T cells sorted from blood. The receptors stem from a man in his late teens or twenties in good health. Each CDR3 is given with its conserved first and last residue.

TRBV4-3	TRBJ2-7	CASSRGGESNEQYF
TRBV29-1	TRBJ2-1	CSVDPGGFNEQFF
TRBV6-1	TRBJ2-2	CASSGGLAGRELFF
TRBV19	TRBJ2-3	CASSDRASDTQYF
TRBV30	TRBJ1-6	CACTGAPNSPLHF
TRBV7-2	TRBJ2-5	CASSLGEEETQYF
TRBV7-2	TRBJ1-2	CASSSYTDYGYTF
TRBV4-2	TRBJ2-3	CASSQNRAGSTDTQYF
TRBV10-1	TRBJ2-7	CASRGQAGEQYF
TRBV6-1	TRBJ2-1	CASSAYNEQFF
TRBV7-2	TRBJ1-2	CASSLQQSYGYTF
TRBV6-6	TRBJ2-7	CASSTSPRGGEQYF
TRBV30	TRBJ2-7	CAWSVRFGSRNEQYF
TRBV28	TRBJ2-7	CASSLFRPGQAGRYEQYF
TRBV30	TRBJ2-7	CAWSPPRVKSYEQYF
TRBV5-1	TRBJ2-7	CASSWTTGTSGGSSYEQYF
TRBV16	TRBJ2-7	CASSPLGVYEQYF
TRBV7-2	TRBJ1-2	CASSSYFPTGSYGYTF
TRBV11-2	TRBJ1-2	CASSFGNYGYTF
TRBV30	TRBJ2-5	CAHQTRARETQYF
TRBV5-4	TRBJ2-5	CASRFTGRGVETQYF
TRBV11-2	TRBJ2-2	CASSLGGIVRQRNTGELFF
TRBV5-4	TRBJ2-3	CASSLALYTDTQYF
TRBV18	TRBJ2-7	CASSPPGRGLYEQYF
TRBV27	TRBJ1-6	CASSTYRDPPLHF
TRBV27	TRBJ1-2	CASSREGANYGYTF
TRBV7-3	TRBJ1-6	CASSPLQGFNSPLHF
TRBV6-5	TRBJ1-4	CASSGGREKLFF
TRBV5-4	TRBJ2-7	CASSLPGQIPYEQYF
TRBV6-1	TRBJ1-2	CASKVASTSNYGYTF
TRBV30	TRBJ2-6	CAWSVYRGLAGAAGANVLTF
TRBV25-1	TRBJ1-4	CASSTSQGATNEKLFF
TRBV30	TRBJ2-5	CAWSALGEETQYF
TRBV10-2	TRBJ1-2	CASSPGRGNYGYTF
TRBV7-2	TRBJ1-6	CASSLAPQLGSPLHF
TRBV27	TRBJ2-7	CASSFNAAYEQYF